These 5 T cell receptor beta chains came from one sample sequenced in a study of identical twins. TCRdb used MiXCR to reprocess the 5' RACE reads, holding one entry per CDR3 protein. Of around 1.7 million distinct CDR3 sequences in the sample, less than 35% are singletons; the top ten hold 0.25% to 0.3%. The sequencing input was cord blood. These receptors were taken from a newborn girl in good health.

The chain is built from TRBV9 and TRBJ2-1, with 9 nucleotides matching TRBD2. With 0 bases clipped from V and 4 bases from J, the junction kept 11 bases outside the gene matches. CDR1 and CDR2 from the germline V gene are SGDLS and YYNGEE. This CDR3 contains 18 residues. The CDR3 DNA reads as TGTGCCAGCAGCGTAGGAGATAGTGGACTAGCGTATTACAATGAGCAGTTCTTC. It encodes CASSVGDSGLAYYNEQFF. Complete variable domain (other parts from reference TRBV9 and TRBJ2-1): DSGVTQTPKHLITATGQRVTLRCSPRSGDLSVYWYQQSLDQGLQFLIQYYNGEERAKGNILERFSAQQFPDLHSELNLSSLELGDSALYFCASSVGDSGLAYYNEQFFGPGTRLTVL.

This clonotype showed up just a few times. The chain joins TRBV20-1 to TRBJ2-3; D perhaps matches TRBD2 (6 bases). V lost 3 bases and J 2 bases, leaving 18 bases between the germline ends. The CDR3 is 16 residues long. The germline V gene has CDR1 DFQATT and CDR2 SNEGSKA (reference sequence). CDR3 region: CSARDALAKYTDTQYF. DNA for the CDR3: TGCAGTGCTAGGGACGCACTAGCTAAGTACACAGATACGCAGTATTTT.

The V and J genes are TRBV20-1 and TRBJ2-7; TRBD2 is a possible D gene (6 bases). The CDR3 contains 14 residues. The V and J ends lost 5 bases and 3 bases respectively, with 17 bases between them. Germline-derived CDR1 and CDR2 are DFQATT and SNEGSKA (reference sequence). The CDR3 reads CSAPTSTRFYEQYF. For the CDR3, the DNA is TGCAGTGCTCCAACTAGCACTAGATTCTACGAGCAGTACTTC.

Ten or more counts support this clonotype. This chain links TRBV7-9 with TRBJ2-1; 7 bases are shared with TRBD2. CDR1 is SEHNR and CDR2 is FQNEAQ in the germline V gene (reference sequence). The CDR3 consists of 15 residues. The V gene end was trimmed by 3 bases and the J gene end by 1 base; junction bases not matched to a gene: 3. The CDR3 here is CASSFAGVSYNEQFF. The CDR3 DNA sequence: TGTGCCAGCAGCTTCGCGGGAGTTTCCTACAATGAGCAGTTCTTC.

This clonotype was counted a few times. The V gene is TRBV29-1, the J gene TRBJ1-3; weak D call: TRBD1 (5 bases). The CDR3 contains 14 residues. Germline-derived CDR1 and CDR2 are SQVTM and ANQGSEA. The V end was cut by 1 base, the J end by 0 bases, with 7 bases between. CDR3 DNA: TGCAGCGTTGAAGCAGACAGCTCTGGAAACACCATATATTTT. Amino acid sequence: CSVEADSSGNTIYF.